These 17 T cell receptor beta chains were all obtained from the same sample, sequenced in a study of cytomegalovirus exposure and HLA in healthy donors. This PCR relied on a set of 60 Vbeta primers and 13 Jbeta primers. Produced via immunoSEQ multiplex PCR; TCRdb's table is partial and in-frame only. The sample shows over 110,000 clones, under 85% of them seen only once. Sequenced input: PBMCs. These receptor sequences come from a man between 18 and 29 years old in good health and CMV-seronegative.

The chain is built from TRBV10-3 and TRBJ2-1, with 11 bases lining up with TRBD2. Germline V gene sequence: CDR1 ENHRY, CDR2 SYGVKD. The CDR3 has 16 amino acids. Trimming took 3 bases from V and 9 from J; bases not matched to a gene: 10. CDR3 loop: CAISEPGFSGGGEQFF. The DNA of the CDR3 is TGTGCCATCAGTGAACCGGGCTTTAGCGGGGGGGGTGAGCAGTTCTTC.

The genes are TRBV5-1 and TRBJ1-1; D ambiguous. CDR3 length: 15 amino acids. The V and J ends lost 0 bases and 0 bases respectively, with 9 bases between them. Germline V gene sequence: CDR1 SGHRS, CDR2 YFSETQ. The CDR3 DNA is TGCGCCAGCAGCTTGGACACCTTCATGAACACTGAAGCTTTCTTT. It is translated as CASSLDTFMNTEAFF. Together with reference TRBV5-1 and TRBJ1-1, the CDR3 gives the full variable domain: KAGVTQTPRYLIKTRGQQVTLSCSPISGHRSVSWYQQTPGQGLQFLFEYFSETQRNKGNFPGRFSGRQFSNSRSEMNVSTLELGDSALYLCASSLDTFMNTEAFFGQGTRLTVV.

This rearrangement joins TRBV7-2 to TRBJ2-1; D uncertain. Germline CDR1 SGHTA, CDR2 FQGNSA. V lost 5 bases and J 4 bases, leaving 12 bases between the germline ends. CDR3 length: 14 residues. As DNA, the CDR3 is TGTGCCAGCAGCCAGATCTCCGCATACAATGAGCAGTTCTTC. Translating gives CASSQISAYNEQFF.

A single count supports this clone. The J gene is TRBJ1-3, the V gene TRBV30, with D possibly being TRBD1 (6 bases). Per the germline V gene, CDR1 is GTSNPN and CDR2 is SVGIG (reference sequence). The CDR3 has 13 amino acids. Deletions cut 2 bases from V and 2 bases from J, with 7 bases between. The CDR3 here is CAWSSGAGNTIYF. CDR3 DNA sequence: TGTGCCTGGAGTTCAGGGGCTGGAAACACCATATATTTT.

The chain uses TRBV30 and TRBJ1-6; TRBD1 is a possible D gene (5 bases). Trimming cost V 1 base and J 4 bases, with 14 bases left between them. This CDR3 comprises 16 residues. The germline V gene encodes CDR1 GTSNPN and CDR2 SVGIG (reference sequence). The CDR3 nucleotides are TGTGCCTGGAGTGGCCCCAGGGCTTTTTATAATTCACCCCTCCACTTT. This codes for CAWSGPRAFYNSPLHF.

This chain connects TRBV30 to TRBJ1-2, with 12 bases matching TRBD1. V gave up 7 bases and J gave up 6 bases; unmatched junction bases: 9. The CDR3 length is 14 residues. Germline CDR1 and CDR2: GTSNPN and SVGIG (reference sequence). Here the CDR3 DNA reads TGTGCCTTGTCACGGGACAGGGGGCGTGATGGCTACACCTTC. This gives the protein CALSRDRGRDGYTF.

This chain joins TRBV29-1 and TRBJ1-1; tentatively, D is TRBD1 (5 bases). Trimming stripped 5 bases from V and 8 bases from J, with 12 bases between. Germline CDR1 SQVTM, CDR2 ANQGSEA. The CDR3 runs to 11 residues. The CDR3, as DNA: TGCAGCGTTTCCTTCGCAGGGGAAGCTTTCTTT. As protein: CSVSFAGEAFF.

The chain couples TRBV7-2 to TRBJ1-2, with 7 bases that match TRBD1. The CDR3 is 15 residues long. Germline-derived CDR1 and CDR2 are SGHTA and FQGNSA. With V trimmed by 4 bases and J by 6 bases, 11 bases remained unmatched. The CDR3: CASSSSRQGLDGYTF. For the CDR3, the DNA is TGTGCCAGCAGCTCCTCAAGACAGGGTTTGGATGGCTACACCTTC.

V usage is TRBV27 and J usage is TRBJ2-1, with no clear D. V was shortened by 0 bases and J by 7 bases, with 10 bases between the two germline ends. The CDR3 is 14 residues long. Germline loops: CDR1 MNHEY, CDR2 SMNVEV (reference sequence). This CDR3 reads CASSLSAQQNEQFF. The CDR3, as DNA: TGTGCCAGCAGTTTATCAGCACAGCAGAATGAGCAGTTCTTC.

CDR3 bases: TGTGCCAGCAGCCAAAGACAGGACGAGACCCAGTACTTC. This encodes CASSQRQDETQYF. This chain connects TRBV14 to TRBJ2-5, with a tentative D call TRBD1 (6 bases). Germline CDR1 reads SGHDN; CDR2 reads FVKESK. Trimming stripped 2 bases from V and 5 bases from J, with 9 bases between. The CDR3 extends over 13 amino acids. The full variable domain, with the rest looked up from reference TRBV14 and TRBJ2-5, is EAGVTQFPSHSVIEKGQTVTLRCDPISGHDNLYWYRRVMGKEIKFLLHFVKESKQDESGMPNNRFLAERTGGTYSTLKVQPAELEDSGVYFCASSQRQDETQYFGPGTRLLVL.

The rearrangement joins TRBV25-1 to TRBJ2-7; tentative D call: TRBD2 (7 bases). The V end was cut by 7 bases, the J end by 0 bases, with 13 bases between. The CDR3 contains 14 residues. Per the germline V gene, CDR1 is MGHDK and CDR2 is SYGVNS. CDR3 sequence reads: CASIPAGASYEQYF. The CDR3 DNA reads as TGTGCCAGCATCCCCGCGGGGGCCTCCTACGAGCAGTACTTC.

This chain joins TRBV21-1 and TRBJ1-5; the D call of TRBD1 is as the table states it, not checked on the DNA. TRBV21-1 is given as a pseudogene. The CDR3 is 15 amino acids. The DNA of the CDR3 is TGTGCCAGCAGCAAGGCTATAAGAATCAGGCGGCCCCAGCATTTT. This gives the protein CASSKAIRIRRPQHF.

The rearrangement joins TRBV9 to TRBJ1-1, with D tentatively TRBD1 (6 bases). Germline CDR1 reads SGDLS; CDR2 reads YYNGEE. Trimming took 3 bases from V and 5 from J, leaving 11 bases between them. The CDR3 consists of 13 residues. CDR3 DNA sequence: TGTGCCAGCAGCGCAGGGGTAACAACTGAAGCTTTCTTT. It encodes CASSAGVTTEAFF.

This rearrangement joins TRBV27 to TRBJ1-1; tentatively, D is TRBD1 (5 bases). Germline CDR1 and CDR2: MNHEY and SMNVEV (reference sequence). The CDR3 extends over 15 amino acids. The V and J ends lost 3 bases and 0 bases respectively, with 11 bases between them. This chain's CDR3 is CASSFGVTVNTEAFF. The CDR3 region has the DNA TGTGCCAGCAGTTTTGGTGTGACAGTGAACACTGAAGCTTTCTTT.

This clone has only a few counts. The rearrangement joins TRBV6-6 to TRBJ1-1; possible D gene TRBD1, 5 bases. Per the germline V gene, CDR1 is MNHNY and CDR2 is SVGAGI (reference sequence). Between the trimmed V and J ends, which lost 2 bases and 1 base, there was a span of 14 bases. CDR3 length: 16 amino acids. The CDR3 bases are TGTGCCAGCAGTTACGGTGGCAGGGTTGGGAACACTGAAGCTTTCTTT. This gives the protein CASSYGGRVGNTEAFF.

This chain joins TRBV5-4 and TRBJ1-3; TRBD1 aligns across 11 bases. CDR3 size: 16 residues. V shed 4 bases, J shed 1 base, and the junction held 4 bases outside the gene matches. Germline V gene lookup returns CDR1 SGHNT and CDR2 YYREEE (reference sequence). The CDR3 DNA follows: TGTGCCAGCAGCCCCGGGACAGGGGGATCTGGAAACACCATATATTTT. Translation gives CASSPGTGGSGNTIYF.

The rearrangement links TRBV5-1 to TRBJ2-7; 7 nucleotides line up with TRBD1. Germline CDR1 is SGHRS and CDR2 is YFSETQ. The CDR3 is 16 amino acids. The trim removed 5 bases at V and 2 bases at J, leaving 13 bases unmatched. Written as DNA, the CDR3 is TGCGCCAGCAGTCAGATCAGGGGGTTCGGAACCTACGAGCAGTACTTC. Its translation: CASSQIRGFGTYEQYF.